The following is a T cell receptor beta chain sequence with its context. These data come from a study of blood T cell repertoires in COVID-19. Overall study context: COVID-19 samples collected from the United States, Italy and Spain covered acute and convalescent phases. Sources were T cells, B-cell-depleted T cells, or PBMCs; the material itself was cDNA or gDNA.

In the original analysis: Amplification of reference gene primers was used by the study to estimate nucleated cell counts. This table comes from immunoSEQ multiplex PCR, and its TCRdb copy is limited to in-frame clones, with some not included. From that table come the V and J calls and clone size; the DNA was used to work out D and trimming. Of 65,000 to 75,000 clones listed, 80% to 90% were seen once; the top ten hold 4.4%. Trimming stripped 4 bases from V and 7 bases from J, with 10 bases between. This CDR3 region has 13 residues. The sequence was obtained from a man aged 50 or older with active COVID-19. This rearrangement joins TRBV12-3 or TRBV12-4 to TRBJ1-4; D remains unclear. The source material was peripheral blood. The CDR3, as DNA: TGTGCCAGCAGTTATGAATTCGGTGAAAAACTGTTTTTT. Its protein is CASSYEFGEKLFF.